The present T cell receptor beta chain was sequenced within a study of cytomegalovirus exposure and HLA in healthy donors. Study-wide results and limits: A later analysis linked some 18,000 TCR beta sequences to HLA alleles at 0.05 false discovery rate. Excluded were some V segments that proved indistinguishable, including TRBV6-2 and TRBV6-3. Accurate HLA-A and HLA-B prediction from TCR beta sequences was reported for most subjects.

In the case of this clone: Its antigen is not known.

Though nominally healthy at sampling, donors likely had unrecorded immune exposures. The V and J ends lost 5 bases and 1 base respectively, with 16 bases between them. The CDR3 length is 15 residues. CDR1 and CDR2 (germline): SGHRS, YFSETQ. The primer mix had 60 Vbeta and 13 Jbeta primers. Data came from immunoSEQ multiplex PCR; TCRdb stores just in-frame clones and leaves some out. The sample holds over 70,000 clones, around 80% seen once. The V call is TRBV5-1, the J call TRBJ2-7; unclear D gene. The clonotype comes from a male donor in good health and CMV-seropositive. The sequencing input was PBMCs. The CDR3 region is CASSGLERGSYEQYF. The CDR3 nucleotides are TGCGCCAGCAGTGGTTTAGAAAGAGGATCCTACGAGCAGTACTTC.